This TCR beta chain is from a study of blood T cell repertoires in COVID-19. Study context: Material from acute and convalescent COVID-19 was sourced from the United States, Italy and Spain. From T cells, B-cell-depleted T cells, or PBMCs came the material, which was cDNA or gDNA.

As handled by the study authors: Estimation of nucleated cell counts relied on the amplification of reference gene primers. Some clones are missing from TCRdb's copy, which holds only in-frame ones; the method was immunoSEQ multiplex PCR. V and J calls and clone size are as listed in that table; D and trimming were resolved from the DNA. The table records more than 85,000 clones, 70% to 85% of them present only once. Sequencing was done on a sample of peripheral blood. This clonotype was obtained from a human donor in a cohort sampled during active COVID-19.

The chain's CDR3 is CASSYPDRAMYGYTF. As DNA, the CDR3 is TGTGCCAGCAGTTACCCGGACAGGGCCATGTATGGCTACACCTTC. The chain combines TRBV6-6 with TRBJ1-2; 8 nucleotides match TRBD1. With V trimmed by 2 bases and J by 5 bases, 7 bases remained unmatched. Per germline, CDR1 MNHNY and CDR2 SVGAGI (reference sequence). The CDR3 covers 15 residues.